This is a list of T cell receptor beta chains from one sample in a study of shared clonotypes between healthy human individuals. Libraries were prepared by immunoSEQ multiplex PCR; TCRdb keeps only in-frame clonotypes and omits some of them. The sample contains about 1.5 million clones, 95% to 99% of which appear only once. Sample: naive CD4+ T cells sorted from blood. The receptors shown here come from a young man in good health. Each CDR3 is given with its conserved first and last residue. The D gene is left open where the match is weak. Where a row states a size, it is once, few, many or the class of an expanded clone; other rows omit it.

>TRBV27|TRBJ1-1|NA|TRBD1
CASSFRLDRGSNTEAFF
TGTGCCAGCAGTTTTAGATTGGACAGGGGAAGCAACACTGAAGCTTTCTTT
>TRBV6-6|TRBJ2-2|NA|TRBD2
CASSFTGTSPIGELFF
TGTGCCAGCAGTTTTACCGGGACTAGCCCGATCGGGGAGCTGTTTTTT
>TRBV7-8|TRBJ2-7|NA|TRBD2
CASSWTSGPIEQYF
TGTGCCAGCAGCTGGACTAGCGGCCCCATCGAGCAGTACTTC
>TRBV6-5|TRBJ2-7|NA|NA
CASTPRVQYF
TGTGCCAGCACCCCCCGTGTGCAGTACTTC
>TRBV7-2|TRBJ1-1|once|NA
CASSLEPSGLFEAFF
TGTGCCAGCAGCTTAGAGCCTTCGGGGCTCTTTGAAGCTTTCTTT
>TRBV4-1|TRBJ2-3|NA|NA
CASSHSFSGDGTDTQYF
TGCGCCAGCAGCCATTCCTTTAGCGGAGACGGCACAGATACGCAGTATTTT
>TRBV5-5|TRBJ2-2|NA|NA
CASSLVPGTDTGELFF
TGTGCCAGCAGCTTGGTTCCGGGTACGGACACCGGGGAGCTGTTTTTT
>TRBV5-1|TRBJ2-2|NA|NA
CASSLEVAGELFF
TGCGCCAGCAGCTTGGAGGTAGCCGGGGAGCTGTTTTTT
>TRBV19|TRBJ1-3|NA|NA
CASSTPQGADGNTIYF
TGTGCCAGTAGTACCCCACAAGGGGCGGATGGAAACACCATATATTTT
>TRBV6-1|TRBJ2-4|NA|TRBD2
CASSVAGLAKNIQYF
TGTGCCAGCAGTGTAGCGGGGCTAGCCAAAAACATTCAGTACTTC
>TRBV5-1|TRBJ1-1|NA|TRBD1
CASSWGQGLEAFF
TGCGCCAGCAGCTGGGGACAGGGGCTTGAAGCTTTCTTT
>TRBV5-6|TRBJ2-3|NA|NA
CASSGMGGDTQYF
TGTGCCAGCAGCGGGATGGGTGGAGATACGCAGTATTTT
>TRBV5-4|TRBJ2-1|NA|NA
CASSTRELPNNEQFF
TGTGCCAGCAGCACCCGGGAACTGCCAAACAATGAGCAGTTCTTC
>TRBV11-2|TRBJ2-7|once|NA
CASSSIKGHSSYEQYF
TGTGCCAGCAGCTCAATTAAGGGACACAGCTCCTACGAGCAGTACTTC
>TRBV5-1|TRBJ2-1|NA|TRBD1
CASSPEDRRRSEQFF
TGCGCCAGCAGCCCCGAGGACAGGCGGCGTTCTGAGCAGTTCTTC
>TRBV6-6|TRBJ2-3|NA|TRBD1
CASSPGQGYTDTQYF
TGTGCCAGCAGTCCGGGACAGGGATACACAGATACGCAGTATTTT
>TRBV28|TRBJ2-3|NA|TRBD2
CASTVAGGTDTQYF
TGTGCCAGCACGGTAGCGGGAGGGACAGATACGCAGTATTTT
>TRBV11-2|TRBJ2-2|NA|NA
CASSSIQGLNTGELFF
TGTGCCAGCAGCTCCATACAGGGACTGAACACCGGGGAGCTGTTTTTT
>TRBV19|TRBJ2-5|NA|TRBD2
CASSPWGLADVGIETQYF
TGTGCCAGTAGTCCCTGGGGACTAGCGGATGTTGGCATCGAGACCCAGTACTTC
>TRBV6-6|TRBJ1-1|NA|NA
CASSYPGHVNTEAFF
TGTGCCAGCAGTTACCCGGGCCATGTGAACACTGAAGCTTTCTTT
>TRBV7-2|TRBJ2-1|once|NA
CASSSRNPYNEQFF
TGTGCCAGCAGCTCCCGTAACCCTTACAATGAGCAGTTCTTC
>TRBV9|TRBJ2-5|NA|TRBD2
CASSVDGEGLQETQYF
TGTGCCAGCAGCGTAGATGGGGAGGGACTCCAAGAGACCCAGTACTTC
>TRBV11-3|TRBJ2-7|NA|TRBD2
CASSAARGGEQYF
TGTGCCAGCAGTGCAGCACGGGGAGGGGAGCAGTACTTC
>TRBV4-2|TRBJ2-1|NA|TRBD1
CASSPRTGASSYNEQFF
TGTGCCAGCAGCCCTCGGACAGGCGCGAGCTCCTACAATGAGCAGTTCTTC
>TRBV28|TRBJ2-7|NA|TRBD2
CASSLTLAGGYEQYF
TGTGCCAGCAGTTTAACACTAGCGGGAGGATACGAGCAGTACTTC
>TRBV18|TRBJ2-5|NA|NA
CASSPSDETQYF
TGTGCCAGCTCACCATCAGACGAGACCCAGTACTTC
>TRBV5-5|TRBJ2-7|NA|TRBD1
CASSREDRVNNEQYF
TGTGCCAGCAGCCGCGAGGACAGGGTCAATAACGAGCAGTACTTC
>TRBV29-1|TRBJ2-3|NA|NA
CSVDFGATDTQYF
TGCAGCGTTGACTTCGGGGCAACAGATACGCAGTATTTT
>TRBV9|TRBJ2-7|NA|NA
CASSVGVSPYEQYF
TGTGCCAGCAGCGTAGGGGTCTCACCCTACGAGCAGTACTTC
>TRBV11-3|TRBJ2-7|NA|NA
CASSLASWGSSYEQYF
TGTGCCAGCAGCTTAGCCTCTTGGGGATCAAGCTACGAGCAGTACTTC
>TRBV4-3|TRBJ2-6|NA|TRBD2
CASSQDALAGGSGANVLTF
TGCGCCAGCAGCCAAGATGCACTAGCGGGAGGCTCTGGGGCCAACGTCCTGACTTTC
>TRBV18|TRBJ2-5|NA|NA
CASSIEQETQYF
TGTGCCAGCTCAATAGAACAAGAGACCCAGTACTTC
>TRBV10-1|TRBJ2-7|once|TRBD1
CASSEGQGAYEQYF
TGCGCCAGCAGTGAAGGTCAGGGGGCCTACGAGCAGTACTTC
>TRBV7-8|TRBJ1-1|NA|NA
CASSLGPALNTEAFF
TGTGCCAGCAGCTTAGGCCCGGCCTTGAACACTGAAGCTTTCTTT
>TRBV13|TRBJ1-2|NA|NA
CASSRGHQNYGYTF
TGTGCCAGCAGCCGGGGACACCAGAACTATGGCTACACCTTC
>TRBV18|TRBJ2-7|NA|NA
CASSPPDRSSYEQYF
TGTGCCAGCTCACCGCCGGACCGAAGCTCCTACGAGCAGTACTTC
>TRBV7-9|TRBJ1-3|NA|NA
CASSLTGNTIYF
TGTGCCAGCAGCTTGACTGGAAACACCATATATTTT
>TRBV7-2|TRBJ1-1|NA|NA
CASSLRGGAGTEAFF
TGTGCCAGCAGCCTCAGGGGTGGAGCCGGCACTGAAGCTTTCTTT
>TRBV5-1|TRBJ2-2|NA|TRBD2
CASSPGLAVNTGELFF
TGCGCCAGCAGCCCCGGACTAGCGGTCAACACCGGGGAGCTGTTTTTT
>TRBV2|TRBJ1-5|NA|NA
CASKLRSRVGNQPQHF
TGTGCCAGCAAATTAAGGTCTAGGGTTGGCAATCAGCCCCAGCATTTT
>TRBV19|TRBJ1-1|NA|NA
CASTRGGTEAFF
TGTGCCAGTACAAGGGGCGGCACTGAAGCTTTCTTT
>TRBV18|TRBJ1-2|NA|TRBD1
CASSPDFTGAHGYTF
TGTGCCAGCTCACCAGACTTTACAGGGGCTCATGGCTACACCTTC
>TRBV11-2|TRBJ2-1|NA|NA
CASSLMDLRNEQFF
TGTGCCAGCAGCTTAATGGACCTTAGGAATGAGCAGTTCTTC
>TRBV12-5|TRBJ2-1|NA|TRBD1
CASGSTGGIEQFF
TGTGCTAGTGGTTCGACAGGGGGAATTGAGCAGTTCTTC
>TRBV28|TRBJ2-7|NA|NA
CASSLWSGQGAYEQYF
TGTGCCAGCAGTTTATGGTCTGGGCAGGGTGCCTACGAGCAGTACTTC
>TRBV28|TRBJ2-7|NA|NA
CASSQTGKPWRQYF
TGTGCCAGCAGTCAGACCGGCAAACCCTGGAGGCAGTACTTC
>TRBV11-2|TRBJ2-7|NA|NA
CASSLVASPYEQYF
TGTGCCAGCAGCTTAGTGGCGTCTCCCTACGAGCAGTACTTC
>TRBV5-1|TRBJ1-4|NA|NA
CASSLEQEKLFF
TGCGCCAGCAGCTTGGAACAGGAAAAACTGTTTTTT
>TRBV6-6|TRBJ1-2|NA|NA
CAGDNLGGYTF
TGTGCTGGGGACAACTTGGGGGGCTACACCTTC
>TRBV11-2|TRBJ2-2|NA|NA
CASSARGSNTGELFF
TGTGCCAGCAGCGCCAGAGGGTCGAACACCGGGGAGCTGTTTTTT